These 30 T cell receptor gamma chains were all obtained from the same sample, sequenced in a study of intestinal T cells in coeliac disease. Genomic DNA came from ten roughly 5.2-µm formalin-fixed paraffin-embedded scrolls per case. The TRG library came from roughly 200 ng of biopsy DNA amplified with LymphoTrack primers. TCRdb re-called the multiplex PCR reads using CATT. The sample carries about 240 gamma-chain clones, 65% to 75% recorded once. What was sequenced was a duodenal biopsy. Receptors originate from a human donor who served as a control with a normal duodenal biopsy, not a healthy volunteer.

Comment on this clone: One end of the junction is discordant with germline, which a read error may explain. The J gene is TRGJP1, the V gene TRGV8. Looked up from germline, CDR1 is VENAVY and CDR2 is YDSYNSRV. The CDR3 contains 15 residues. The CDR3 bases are TGTGCCACCCTGGGATATGAGGGAGGATTTGGTTTCAAAATATTT. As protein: CATLGYEGGFGFKIF.

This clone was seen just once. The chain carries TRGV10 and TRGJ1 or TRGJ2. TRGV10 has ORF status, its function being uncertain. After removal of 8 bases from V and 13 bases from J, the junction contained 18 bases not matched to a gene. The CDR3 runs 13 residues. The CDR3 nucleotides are TGTGCTGCGTGGGTTCCCCTCCCGATAAGAAAACTCTTT. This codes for CAAWVPLPIRKLF.

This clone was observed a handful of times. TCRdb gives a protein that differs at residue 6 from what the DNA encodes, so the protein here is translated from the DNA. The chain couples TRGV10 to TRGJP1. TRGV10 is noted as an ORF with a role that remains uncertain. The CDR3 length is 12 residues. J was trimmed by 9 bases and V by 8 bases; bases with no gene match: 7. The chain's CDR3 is CAAWAKSWFKIF. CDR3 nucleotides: TGTGCTGCGTGGGCCAAAAGTTGGTTCAAGATATTT.

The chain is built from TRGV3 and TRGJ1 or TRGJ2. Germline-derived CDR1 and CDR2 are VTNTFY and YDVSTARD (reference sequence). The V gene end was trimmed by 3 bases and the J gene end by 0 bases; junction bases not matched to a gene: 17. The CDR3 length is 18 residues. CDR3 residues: CATWDQTALNSNYYKKLF. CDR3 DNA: TGTGCCACCTGGGACCAGACCGCCCTGAATTCGAATTATTATAAGAAACTCTTT.

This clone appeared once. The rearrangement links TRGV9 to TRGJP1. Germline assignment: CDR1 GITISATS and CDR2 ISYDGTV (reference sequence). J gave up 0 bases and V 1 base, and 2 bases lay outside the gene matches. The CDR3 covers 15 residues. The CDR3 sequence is CALWEVNTTGWFKIF. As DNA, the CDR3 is TGTGCCTTGTGGGAGGTCAATACCACTGGTTGGTTCAAGATATTT.

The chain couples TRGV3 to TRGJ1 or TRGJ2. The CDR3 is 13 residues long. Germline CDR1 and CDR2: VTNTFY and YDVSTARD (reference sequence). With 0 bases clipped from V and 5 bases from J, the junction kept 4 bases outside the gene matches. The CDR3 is CATWDRPNYKKLF. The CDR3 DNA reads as TGTGCCACCTGGGACAGGCCTAATTATAAGAAACTCTTT.

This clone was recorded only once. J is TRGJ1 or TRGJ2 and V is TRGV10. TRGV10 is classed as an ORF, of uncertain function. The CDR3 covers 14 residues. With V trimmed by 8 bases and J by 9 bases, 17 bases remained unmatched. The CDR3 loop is CAAWDYPKLVKKLF. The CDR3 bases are TGTGCTGCGTGGGATTATCCAAAGCTAGTTAAGAAACTCTTT.

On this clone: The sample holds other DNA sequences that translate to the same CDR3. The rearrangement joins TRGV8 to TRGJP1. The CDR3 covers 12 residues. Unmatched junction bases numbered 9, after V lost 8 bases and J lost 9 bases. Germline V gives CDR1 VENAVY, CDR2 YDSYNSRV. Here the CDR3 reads CATLIMRWFKIF. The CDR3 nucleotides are TGTGCCACCTTGATAATGCGTTGGTTCAAGATATTT.

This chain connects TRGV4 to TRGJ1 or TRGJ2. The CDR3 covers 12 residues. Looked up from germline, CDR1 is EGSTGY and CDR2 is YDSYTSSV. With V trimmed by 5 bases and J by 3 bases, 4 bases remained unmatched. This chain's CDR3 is CATWGCYYKKLF. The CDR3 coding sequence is TGTGCCACCTGGGGATGTTATTATAAGAAACTCTTT.

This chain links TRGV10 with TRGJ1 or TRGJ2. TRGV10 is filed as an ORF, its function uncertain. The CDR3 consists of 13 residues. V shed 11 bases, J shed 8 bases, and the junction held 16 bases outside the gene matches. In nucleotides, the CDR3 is TGTGCTGCGGTTGGGTTCCCTCCCGATAAGAAACTCTTT. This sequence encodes CAAVGFPPDKKLF.

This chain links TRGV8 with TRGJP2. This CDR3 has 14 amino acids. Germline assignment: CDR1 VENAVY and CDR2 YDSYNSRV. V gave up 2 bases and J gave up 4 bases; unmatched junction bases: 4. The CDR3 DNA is TGTGCCACCTGGGATAATGATAGTGATTGGATCAAGACGTTT. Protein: CATWDNDSDWIKTF.

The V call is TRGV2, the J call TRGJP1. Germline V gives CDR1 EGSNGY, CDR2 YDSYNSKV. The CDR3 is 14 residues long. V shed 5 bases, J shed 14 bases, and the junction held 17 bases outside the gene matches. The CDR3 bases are TGTGCCACCTGGGTTTGGGCCTGCGCTGCATTCAAGATATTT. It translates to CATWVWACAAFKIF.

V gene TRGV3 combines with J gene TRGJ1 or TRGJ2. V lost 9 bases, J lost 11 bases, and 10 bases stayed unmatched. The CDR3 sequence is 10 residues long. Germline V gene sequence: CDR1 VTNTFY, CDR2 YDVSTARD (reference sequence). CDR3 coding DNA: TGTGCCACCCTGGGACTGGAGAAACTCTTT. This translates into CATLGLEKLF.

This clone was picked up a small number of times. CDR3 region: CAPGIGRTRGVTTGWFKIF. CDR3 sequence (DNA): TGTGCACCTGGGATAGGCCGAACCAGGGGGGTTACCACTGGTTGGTTCAAGATATTT. J is TRGJP1 and V is TRGV8. CDR3 length equals 19 residues. The germline gives CDR1 VENAVY, CDR2 YDSYNSRV.

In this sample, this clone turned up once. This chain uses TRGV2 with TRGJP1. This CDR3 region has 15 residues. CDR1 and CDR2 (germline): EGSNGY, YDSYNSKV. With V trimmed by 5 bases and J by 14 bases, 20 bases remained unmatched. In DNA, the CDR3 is TGTGCCACCTGGGTTTGGGCCTGCCGGCCTGCATTCAAGATATTT. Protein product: CATWVWACRPAFKIF.

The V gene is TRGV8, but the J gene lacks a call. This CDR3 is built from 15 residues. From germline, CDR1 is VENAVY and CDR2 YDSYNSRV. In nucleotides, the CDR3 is TGTGCCACCTGGGATATGAGGGAGGATTTTGGTTCAAAAATATTT. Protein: CATWDMREDFGSKIF.

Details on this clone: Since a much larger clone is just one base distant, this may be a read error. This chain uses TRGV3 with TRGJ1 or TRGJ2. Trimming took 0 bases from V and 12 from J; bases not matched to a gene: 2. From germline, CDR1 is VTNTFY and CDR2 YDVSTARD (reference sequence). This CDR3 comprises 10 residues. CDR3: CATWDRRKLF. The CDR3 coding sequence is TGTGCCACCTGGGACAGGCGGAAACTCTTT.

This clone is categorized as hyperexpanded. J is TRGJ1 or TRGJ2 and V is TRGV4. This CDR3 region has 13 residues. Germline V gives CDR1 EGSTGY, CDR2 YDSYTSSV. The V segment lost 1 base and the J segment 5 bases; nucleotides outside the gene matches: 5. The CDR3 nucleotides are TGTGCCACCTGGGATGGCCGGGATTATAAGAAACTCTTT. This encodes CATWDGRDYKKLF.

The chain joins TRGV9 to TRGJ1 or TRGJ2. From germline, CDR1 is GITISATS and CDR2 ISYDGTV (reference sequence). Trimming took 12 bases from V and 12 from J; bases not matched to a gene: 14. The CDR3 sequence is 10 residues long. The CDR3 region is CAVVNRGKLF. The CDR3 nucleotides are TGTGCCGTTGTGAATAGGGGGAAACTCTTT.

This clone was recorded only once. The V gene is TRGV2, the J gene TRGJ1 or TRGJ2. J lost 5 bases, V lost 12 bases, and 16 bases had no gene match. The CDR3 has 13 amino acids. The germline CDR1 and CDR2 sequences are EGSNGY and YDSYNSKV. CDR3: CAHLGRADYKKLF. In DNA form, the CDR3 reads TGTGCCCACCTGGGACGGGCGGATTATAAGAAACTCTTT.

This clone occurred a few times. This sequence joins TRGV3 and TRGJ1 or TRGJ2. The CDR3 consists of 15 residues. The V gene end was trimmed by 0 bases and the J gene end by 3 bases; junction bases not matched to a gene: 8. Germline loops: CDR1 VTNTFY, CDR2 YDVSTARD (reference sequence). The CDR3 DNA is TGTGCCACCTGGGACAGGCTCGGGTTTTATTATAAGAAACTCTTT. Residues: CATWDRLGFYYKKLF.

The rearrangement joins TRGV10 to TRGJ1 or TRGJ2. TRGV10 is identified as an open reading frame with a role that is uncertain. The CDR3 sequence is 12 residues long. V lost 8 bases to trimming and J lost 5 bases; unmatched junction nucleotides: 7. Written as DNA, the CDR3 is TGTGCTGCGTGGGGGTTAGATTATAAGAAACTCTTT. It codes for CAAWGLDYKKLF.

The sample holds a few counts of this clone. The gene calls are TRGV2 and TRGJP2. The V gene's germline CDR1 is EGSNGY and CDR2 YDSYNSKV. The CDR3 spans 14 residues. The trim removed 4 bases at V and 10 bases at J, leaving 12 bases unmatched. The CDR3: CATWEGGSSWIKTF. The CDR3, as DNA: TGTGCCACCTGGGAGGGGGGTTCTAGTTGGATCAAGACGTTT.

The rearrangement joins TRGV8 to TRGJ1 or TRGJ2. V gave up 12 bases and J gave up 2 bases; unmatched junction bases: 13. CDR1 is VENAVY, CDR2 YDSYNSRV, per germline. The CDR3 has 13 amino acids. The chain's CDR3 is CAHLGSHYYKKLF. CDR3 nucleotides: TGTGCCCACCTGGGGTCCCATTATTATAAGAAACTCTTT.

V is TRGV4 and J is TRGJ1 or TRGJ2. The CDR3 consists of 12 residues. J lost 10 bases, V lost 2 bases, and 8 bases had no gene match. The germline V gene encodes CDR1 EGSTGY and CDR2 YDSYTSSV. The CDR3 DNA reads TGTGCCACCTGGGATGTTATTATAAAGAAACTCTTT. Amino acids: CATWDVIIKKLF.

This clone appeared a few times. The CDR3 DNA reads TGTGCCACCTGGGATAGGTTTGGGAATTATAAGAAACTCTTT. It is translated as CATWDRFGNYKKLF. This sequence joins TRGV8 and TRGJ1 or TRGJ2. Per the germline V gene, CDR1 is VENAVY and CDR2 is YDSYNSRV. The ends lost 0 bases at V and 5 bases at J; junction bases unmatched: 7. The CDR3 extends over 14 amino acids.

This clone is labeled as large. CDR3 protein: CATWDRWKLF. The DNA for the CDR3 is TGTGCCACCTGGGACAGGTGGAAACTCTTT. This chain joins TRGV3 and TRGJ1 or TRGJ2. Germline V gene data show CDR1 as VTNTFY and CDR2 as YDVSTARD (reference sequence). CDR3 length: 10 amino acids. V lost 0 bases to trimming and J lost 12 bases; unmatched junction nucleotides: 2.

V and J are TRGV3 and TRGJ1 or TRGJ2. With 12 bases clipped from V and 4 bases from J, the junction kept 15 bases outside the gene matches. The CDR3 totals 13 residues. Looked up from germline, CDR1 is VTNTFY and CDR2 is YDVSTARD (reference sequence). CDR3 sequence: CADLGRGYYKKLF. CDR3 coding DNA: TGTGCCGACCTGGGACGGGGGTATTATAAGAAACTCTTT.

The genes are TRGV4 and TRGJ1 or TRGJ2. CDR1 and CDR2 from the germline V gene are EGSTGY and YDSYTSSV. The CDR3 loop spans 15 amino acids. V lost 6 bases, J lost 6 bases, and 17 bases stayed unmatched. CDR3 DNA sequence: TGTGCCACCTGGCACCCCGGGCAGGTTATTTATAAGAAACTCTTT. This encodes CATWHPGQVIYKKLF.

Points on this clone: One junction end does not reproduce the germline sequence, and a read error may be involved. In nucleotides, the CDR3 is TGTGCCACCTGGGATATGAGGGAGGATTTGGGATTCAAAATATTT. Translated: CATWDMREDLGFKIF. V and J are TRGV8 and TRGJP1. Germline V gene sequence: CDR1 VENAVY, CDR2 YDSYNSRV. CDR3 length equals 15 residues.